This T cell receptor beta chain was sequenced during a study of blood T cell repertoires in COVID-19. Whole-study context: The samples span acute and convalescent COVID-19 from the United States, Italy and Spain. Sources were T cells, B-cell-depleted T cells, or PBMCs; the material itself was cDNA or gDNA.

Under the authors' procedure: Estimates of nucleated cell counts were drawn from the amplification of reference gene primers. The method was immunoSEQ multiplex PCR; TCRdb's version includes in-frame clones alone and lacks a portion of them. That table furnishes V, J and clone size, whereas the DNA furnished D and trimming. The sample contains under 300,000 clones, about 83% of which appear only once. CDR1 and CDR2 from the germline V gene are MNHEY and SVGAGI. V was clipped by 6 bases and J by 8 bases, with 14 bases between them. There are 14 residues in the CDR3. Sequencing input: peripheral blood. The chain couples TRBV6-5 to TRBJ1-6; a possible D gene is TRBD1 (6 bases). The origin of this receptor is a man at least 80 years old with acute or convalescent COVID-19. The CDR3 DNA follows: TGTGCCAGCAGACGCACAGGGTGGGATTCACCCCTCCACTTT. The encoded protein is CASRRTGWDSPLHF.